This TCR beta chain was observed in a study of Graves' ophthalmopathy and Graves' hyperthyroidism. Broader study findings: Sensitivity reached 70% to 71% and specificity roughly 72% when the model predicted ophthalmopathy progression. The authors also found most expanded thyroid clonotypes above 0.001 frequency in blood.

The V and J ends lost 7 bases and 0 bases respectively, with 16 bases between them. This CDR3 is built from 17 residues. Germline lookup yields CDR1 SGHAT and CDR2 FQNNGV. If patients had other autoimmune diseases, uncontrolled infections, pregnancy or lactation, they were excluded. The table lists this clonotype with many counts. Its antigen is unknown. Amplified TCR beta CDR3 regions were obtained using RNA transcripts as template. RT-PCR in the first round used HTBI primers; a second-round multiplex PCR followed. TCRdb itself ran the multiplex PCR reads through MiXCR, one entry per CDR3 protein. The repertoire holds some 1.1 million distinct CDR3 sequences, with about two fifths as singletons.

The rearrangement joins TRBV11-2 to TRBJ1-6, with a tentative D call TRBD1 (5 bases). The sequencing sample was made of peripheral blood or thyroid tissue (not recorded which). This TCR derives from an adult man with Graves' hyperthyroidism. DNA for the CDR3: TGTGCCAGCATGGATGGGGACGGGAGCTCCTATAATTCACCCCTCCACTTT. It is translated as CASMDGDGSSYNSPLHF.